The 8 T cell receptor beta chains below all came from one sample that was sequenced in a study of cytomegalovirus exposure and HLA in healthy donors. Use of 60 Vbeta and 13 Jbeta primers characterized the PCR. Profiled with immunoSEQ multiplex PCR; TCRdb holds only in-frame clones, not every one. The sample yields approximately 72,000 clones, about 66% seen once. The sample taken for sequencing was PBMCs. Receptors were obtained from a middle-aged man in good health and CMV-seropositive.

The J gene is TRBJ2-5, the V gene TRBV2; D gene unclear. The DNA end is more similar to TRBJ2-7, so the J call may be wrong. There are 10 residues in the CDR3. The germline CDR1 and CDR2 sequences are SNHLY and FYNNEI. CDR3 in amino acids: CASSANEQYF. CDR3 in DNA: TGTGCCAGCAGTGCTAACGAGCAGTACTTC.

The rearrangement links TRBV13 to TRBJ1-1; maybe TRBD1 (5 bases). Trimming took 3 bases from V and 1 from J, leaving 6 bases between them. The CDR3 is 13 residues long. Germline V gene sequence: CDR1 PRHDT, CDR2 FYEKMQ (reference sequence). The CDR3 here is CASSLGGNTEAFF. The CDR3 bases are TGTGCCAGCAGCTTGGGGGGGAACACTGAAGCTTTCTTT.

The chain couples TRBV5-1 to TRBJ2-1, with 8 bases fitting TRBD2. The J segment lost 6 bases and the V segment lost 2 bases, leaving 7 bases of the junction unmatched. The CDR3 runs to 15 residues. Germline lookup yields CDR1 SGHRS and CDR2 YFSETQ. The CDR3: CASSFGLAPGNEQFF. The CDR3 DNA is TGCGCCAGCAGCTTCGGACTAGCCCCAGGCAATGAGCAGTTCTTC.

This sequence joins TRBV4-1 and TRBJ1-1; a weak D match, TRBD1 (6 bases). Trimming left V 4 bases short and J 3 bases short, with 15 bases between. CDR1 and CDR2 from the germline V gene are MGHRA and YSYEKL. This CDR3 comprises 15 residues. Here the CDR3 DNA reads TGCGCCAGCAGCCCCACACAGGGATCTTACACTGAAGCTTTCTTT. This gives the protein CASSPTQGSYTEAFF.

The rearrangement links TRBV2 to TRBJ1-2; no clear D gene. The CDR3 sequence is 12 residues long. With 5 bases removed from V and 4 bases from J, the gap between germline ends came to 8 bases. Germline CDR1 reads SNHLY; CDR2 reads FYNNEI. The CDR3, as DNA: TGTGCCAGCAGTAGCTTCCGCTATGGCTACACCTTC. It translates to CASSSFRYGYTF.

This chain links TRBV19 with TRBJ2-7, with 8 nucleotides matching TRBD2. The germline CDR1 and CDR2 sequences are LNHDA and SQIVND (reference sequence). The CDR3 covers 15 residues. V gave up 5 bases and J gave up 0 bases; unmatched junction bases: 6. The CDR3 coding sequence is TGTGCCAGTAGTCCCCGGCTAGCGGGCTCCTACGAGCAGTACTTC. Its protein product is CASSPRLAGSYEQYF. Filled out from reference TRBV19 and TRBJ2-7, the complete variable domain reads DGGITQSPKYLFRKEGQNVTLSCEQNLNHDAMYWYRQDPGQGLRLIYYSQIVNDFQKGDIAEGYSVSREKKESFPLTVTSAQKNPTAFYLCASSPRLAGSYEQYFGPGTRLTVT.

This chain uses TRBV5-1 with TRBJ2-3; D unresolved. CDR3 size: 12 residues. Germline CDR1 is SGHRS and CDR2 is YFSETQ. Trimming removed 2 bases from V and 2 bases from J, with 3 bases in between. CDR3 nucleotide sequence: TGCGCCAGCAGCTTTAACACAGATACGCAGTATTTT. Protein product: CASSFNTDTQYF.

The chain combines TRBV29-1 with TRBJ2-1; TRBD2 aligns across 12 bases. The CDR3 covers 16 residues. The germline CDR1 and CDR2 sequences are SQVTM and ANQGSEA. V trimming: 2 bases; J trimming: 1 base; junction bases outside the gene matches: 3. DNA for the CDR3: TGCAGCGTTGAAAGGCTAGCGGGGGGGTCCTACAATGAGCAGTTCTTC. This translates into CSVERLAGGSYNEQFF.